The 27 T cell receptor beta chains given below trace back to one sample, sequenced in a study of early T cells in non-severe SARS-CoV-2 infection. TCRdb re-analysed the 5' RACE reads in MiXCR, keeping a single row per CDR3 protein. The sample consists of about 80,000 distinct CDR3 sequences, more than 4% of them appearing once. The sample consisted of whole blood, taken at baseline. The receptors here all came from an adult who was a healthcare worker with PCR-confirmed SARS-CoV-2 infection or an uninfected control (not recorded which).

V usage is TRBV7-9 and J usage is TRBJ2-3, with D perhaps being TRBD1 or TRBD2 (6 bases each). V shed 5 bases and J shed 4 bases, with 19 bases lying between them. The CDR3 is made up of 16 amino acids. From germline, CDR1 is SEHNR and CDR2 FQNEAQ (reference sequence). CDR3 nucleotides: TGTGCCAGCAGCCAACTTGGAGGGGGACCGGCAGATACGCAGTATTTT. It codes for CASSQLGGGPADTQYF. Full variable domain (rest looked up from reference TRBV7-9 and TRBJ2-3): DTGVSQNPRHKITKRGQNVTFRCDPISEHNRLYWYRQTLGQGPEFLTYFQNEAQLEKSRLLSDRFSAERPKGSFSTLEIQRTEQGDSAMYLCASSQLGGGPADTQYFGPGTRLTVL.

Many counts were recorded for this clonotype. The CDR3 here is CSARTTGAEAFF. CDR3 coding DNA: TGCAGTGCTCGGACGACAGGGGCTGAAGCTTTCTTT. The chain joins TRBV20-1 to TRBJ1-1; 8 bases match TRBD1. In germline, CDR1 is DFQATT, CDR2 SNEGSKA (reference sequence). CDR3 length: 12 residues. Trimming at V came to 5 bases and at J to 6 bases, leaving 5 bases not matched to a gene.

A few counts support this clonotype. This rearrangement joins TRBV5-1 to TRBJ2-7; D may be TRBD2 (5 bases). From germline, CDR1 is SGHRS and CDR2 YFSETQ. Trimming took 3 bases from V and 3 from J, leaving 10 bases between them. This CDR3 has 13 amino acids. This chain's CDR3 is CASSSGVFYEQYF. CDR3 sequence (DNA): TGCGCCAGCAGCTCCGGGGTCTTCTACGAGCAGTACTTC.

This clonotype appeared many times. The chain carries TRBV20-1 and TRBJ1-5; D perhaps matches TRBD1 (5 bases). Trimming removed 2 bases at V and 0 bases at J, with 8 bases between. Germline CDR1 and CDR2: DFQATT and SNEGSKA (reference sequence). The CDR3 loop spans 14 amino acids. CDR3 nucleotides: TGCAGTGCTAGACAGGGCAATAGCAATCAGCCCCAGCATTTT. The encoded protein is CSARQGNSNQPQHF.

At least ten counts were recorded for this clonotype. The V gene is TRBV7-2, the J gene TRBJ2-1; D gene uncertain. The germline V gene encodes CDR1 SGHTA and CDR2 FQGNSA. CDR3 length: 12 amino acids. V was cut by 1 base and J by 4 bases, with 2 bases left in between. CDR3 coding DNA: TGTGCCAGCAGCTTAGGTTACAATGAGCAGTTCTTC. It is translated as CASSLGYNEQFF.

This chain joins TRBV2 and TRBJ1-2; 8 bases match TRBD1. With V trimmed by 6 bases and J by 3 bases, 12 bases remained unmatched. CDR3 length: 16 residues. Germline V gene data show CDR1 as SNHLY and CDR2 as FYNNEI. The CDR3 spells CASSAKSGQGYYGYTF. The CDR3 DNA sequence: TGTGCCAGCAGCGCAAAGAGTGGACAGGGCTACTATGGCTACACCTTC.

CDR3 amino acids: CASSLGVNSNEQFF. In DNA, the CDR3 is TGTGCCAGCAGTCTCGGGGTCAATTCCAATGAGCAGTTCTTC. The chain links TRBV2 to TRBJ2-1; D is perhaps TRBD2 (5 bases). The V and J ends lost 5 bases and 6 bases respectively, with 14 bases between them. CDR1 is SNHLY and CDR2 is FYNNEI in the germline V gene. CDR3 length: 14 residues.

The gene calls are TRBV10-3 and TRBJ2-7; D gene uncertain. V was shortened by 4 bases and J by 4 bases, with 5 bases between the two germline ends. This CDR3 region has 11 residues. Germline V gene sequence: CDR1 ENHRY, CDR2 SYGVKD. Here the CDR3 DNA reads TGTGCCATCAGTGGGGGTTACGAGCAGTACTTC. As protein: CAISGGYEQYF.

The rearrangement joins TRBV6-7 to TRBJ2-7; 7 positions agree with TRBD1. TRBV6-7 is an ORF; its function is uncertain. This CDR3 spans 14 amino acids. Trimming at V came to 4 bases and at J to 2 bases, leaving 5 bases not matched to a gene. The CDR3 loop is CASSSPGQTYEQYF. CDR3 nucleotides: TGTGCCAGCAGTTCCCCGGGACAGACCTACGAGCAGTACTTC.

In its sample, this clonotype was seen many times. The chain joins TRBV6-1 to TRBJ2-1; 7 bases map to TRBD2. Trimming took 1 base from V and 4 from J; bases not matched to a gene: 10. Germline loops: CDR1 MNHNS, CDR2 SASEGT. The CDR3 is 17 amino acids. CDR3 DNA: TGTGCCAGCAGTGAAGGTTCGGCGGGAGTGTTGTACAATGAGCAGTTCTTC. This gives the protein CASSEGSAGVLYNEQFF.

This chain connects TRBV3-1 to TRBJ2-1; 9 bases map to TRBD2. The V gene's germline CDR1 is LGHDT and CDR2 YNNKEL (reference sequence). Trimming removed 3 bases from V and 10 bases from J; junction bases left unmatched: 13. This CDR3 has 16 amino acids. This CDR3 reads CASSHPRSSLAGEQFF. CDR3 in DNA: TGTGCCAGCAGCCATCCCCGATCCTCTCTAGCGGGAGAGCAGTTCTTC.

This clonotype showed up many times. The chain links TRBV7-9 to TRBJ2-1; TRBD1 matches 7 bases. This CDR3 comprises 16 residues. The V and J ends lost 1 base and 5 bases, in that order; junction bases with no gene match: 8. The V gene's germline CDR1 is SEHNR and CDR2 FQNEAQ (reference sequence). The CDR3 reads CASSLGRDSIDNEQFF. CDR3 DNA sequence: TGTGCCAGCAGCTTAGGCCGGGACAGCATTGACAATGAGCAGTTCTTC.

This clonotype was observed at least ten times. This sequence joins TRBV29-1 and TRBJ2-3; no reliable D call. The CDR3 is 13 residues long. The V end lost 4 bases, the J end lost 5 bases, and 13 bases lay between the germline ends. Per the germline V gene, CDR1 is SQVTM and CDR2 is ANQGSEA. The CDR3 here is CSVVVASKDTQYF. CDR3 DNA: TGCAGCGTTGTGGTCGCTTCTAAAGATACGCAGTATTTT.

This clonotype was picked up a small number of times. The chain employs TRBV4-1 and TRBJ1-3, with 7 bases lining up with TRBD1. Germline V gene lookup returns CDR1 MGHRA and CDR2 YSYEKL. The CDR3 consists of 16 residues. The V gene end was trimmed by 2 bases and the J gene end by 0 bases; junction bases not matched to a gene: 4. CDR3 DNA: TGCGCCAGCAGCCAACGGGACAGCAGCTCTGGAAACACCATATATTTT. Translated, it gives CASSQRDSSSGNTIYF.

This clonotype has ten or more counts. The chain links TRBV19 to TRBJ2-7; TRBD1 aligns across 7 bases. The CDR3 has 16 amino acids. CDR1 is LNHDA, CDR2 SQIVND, per germline (reference sequence). V was pared by 5 bases and J by 5 bases, with 15 bases of the junction left unmatched. The CDR3 sequence is CASSPGTDLIFDEQYF. The CDR3 DNA reads TGTGCCAGTAGTCCCGGGACAGACCTTATTTTTGACGAGCAGTACTTC.

In its sample, this clonotype was seen a few times. The rearrangement joins TRBV7-2 to TRBJ2-2, with 11 positions matching TRBD1. This CDR3 has 14 residues. Germline V gene data show CDR1 as SGHTA and CDR2 as FQGNSA. V lost 5 bases to trimming and J lost 9 bases; unmatched junction nucleotides: 5. The CDR3 DNA sequence: TGTGCCAGCAGCCCCGGACAGGGGGCGAGGGAGCTGTTTTTT. It translates to CASSPGQGARELFF.

This clonotype was seen only a few times. V is TRBV7-8 and J is TRBJ2-3; perhaps TRBD2 as D (5 bases). Germline lookup yields CDR1 SGHVS and CDR2 FQNEAQ. The V end lost 1 base, the J end lost 0 bases, and 8 bases lay between the germline ends. This CDR3 comprises 15 residues. The chain's CDR3 is CASSLGGPSTDTQYF. The CDR3 coding sequence is TGTGCCAGCAGCTTAGGCGGGCCCAGCACAGATACGCAGTATTTT. Looking up the rest from reference TRBV7-8 and TRBJ2-3 gives the full variable domain: GAGVSQSPRYKVAKRGQDVALRCDPISGHVSLFWYQQALGQGPEFLTYFQNEAQLDKSGLPSDRFFAERPEGSVSTLKIQRTQQEDSAVYLCASSLGGPSTDTQYFGPGTRLTVL.

The table lists this clonotype with many counts. The chain carries TRBV7-2 and TRBJ1-2, with TRBD1 identical over 9 bases. Germline CDR1 reads SGHTA; CDR2 reads FQGNSA. This CDR3 contains 14 residues. V was pared by 5 bases and J by 6 bases, with 7 bases of the junction left unmatched. This CDR3 reads CASSPPGQGNGYTF. DNA for the CDR3: TGTGCCAGCAGCCCTCCGGGACAGGGAAATGGCTACACCTTC.

This clonotype has ten or more counts. This chain links TRBV7-9 with TRBJ2-7; D not certain. Germline V gene data show CDR1 as SEHNR and CDR2 as FQNEAQ (reference sequence). V lost 5 bases and J 6 bases, leaving 14 bases between the germline ends. This CDR3 region has 13 residues. This CDR3 is CASSPPHDSEQYF. The CDR3 DNA reads as TGTGCCAGCAGCCCCCCCCATGATTCCGAGCAGTACTTC.

This clonotype occurred a few times. This rearrangement joins TRBV14 to TRBJ1-6, with a possible D match to TRBD1 (6 bases). Trimming left V 2 bases short and J 3 bases short, with 14 bases between. Germline V gene sequence: CDR1 SGHDN, CDR2 FVKESK. The CDR3 runs 17 residues. The CDR3, as DNA: TGTGCCAGCAGCCAACCCCGCCCAGGGGTCTATAATTCACCCCTCCACTTT. It encodes CASSQPRPGVYNSPLHF.

This clonotype was counted many times. The gene calls are TRBV7-9 and TRBJ2-7; D may be TRBD1 (5 bases). This CDR3 has 14 residues. CDR1 is SEHNR and CDR2 is FQNEAQ in the germline V gene (reference sequence). V was clipped by 5 bases and J by 2 bases, with 13 bases between them. The CDR3 sequence is CASSGHRPPYEQYF. The CDR3, as DNA: TGTGCCAGCAGCGGACACAGGCCCCCCTACGAGCAGTACTTC. Based on the CDR3 plus reference TRBV7-9 and TRBJ2-7, the full variable domain is DTGVSQNPRHKITKRGQNVTFRCDPISEHNRLYWYRQTLGQGPEFLTYFQNEAQLEKSRLLSDRFSAERPKGSFSTLEIQRTEQGDSAMYLCASSGHRPPYEQYFGPGTRLTVT.

The rearrangement joins TRBV16 to TRBJ2-7, with 7 positions matching TRBD1. Germline lookup yields CDR1 KGHSY and CDR2 FQNENV. The CDR3 has 14 amino acids. V lost 4 bases, J lost 2 bases, and 5 bases stayed unmatched. The CDR3 here is CASSRRTGTYEQYF. In DNA, the CDR3 is TGTGCCAGCAGCCGTCGGACAGGTACCTACGAGCAGTACTTC.

This sequence joins TRBV19 and TRBJ1-2, with unresolved D. From germline, CDR1 is LNHDA and CDR2 SQIVND (reference sequence). The V end lost 11 bases, the J end lost 0 bases, and 13 bases lay between the germline ends. The CDR3 length is 13 residues. The CDR3 sequence is CAVEAASNYGYTF. The CDR3 DNA is TGTGCCGTTGAGGCAGCTTCTAACTATGGCTACACCTTC.

This clonotype appeared a few times. CDR3 amino acids: CARYRGRSSGANVLTF. The CDR3, as DNA: TGTGCCAGGTACCGAGGACGGAGCTCTGGGGCCAACGTCCTGACTTTC. This sequence joins TRBV28 and TRBJ2-6, with no clear D. The CDR3 is made up of 16 amino acids. Deletions cut 9 bases from V and 0 bases from J, with 15 bases between. Germline assignment: CDR1 MDHEN and CDR2 SYDVKM.

On this clonotype: The conserved phenylalanine or tryptophan is not found at the CDR3 terminus, so this likely reflects a read error. J is TRBJ1-1 and V is TRBV20-1, with D possibly TRBD1 on 5 matching bases. Trimming shortened V by 0 bases and J by 10 bases, and 15 bases separated the two germline ends. The CDR3 has 13 residues. The V gene's germline CDR1 is DFQATT and CDR2 SNEGSKA (reference sequence). CDR3 sequence (DNA): TGCAGTGCTAGAGATCCCCGGGGCCGGGGAGCTTTCTAT. This encodes CSARDPRGRGAFY.

Worth noting for this clonotype: The junction departs from the called germline gene at one end, perhaps through a read error. J is TRBJ1-5 and V is TRBV19; no definite D call. CDR1 is LNHDA and CDR2 is SQIVND in the germline V gene (reference sequence). The length of the CDR3 is 15 residues. In DNA form, the CDR3 reads TGTGCCAGTTGTATAGCAGCGATCGGCAATCAGCCCCAGCATTTT. Amino acids: CASCIAAIGNQPQHF. Full variable domain (missing parts from reference TRBV19 and TRBJ1-5): DGGITQSPKYLFRKEGQNVTLSCEQNLNHDAMYWYRQDPGQGLRLIYYSQIVNDFQKGDIAEGYSVSREKKESFPLTVTSAQKNPTAFYLCASCIAAIGNQPQHFGDGTRLSIL.

This clonotype was recorded at least ten times. The V and J genes are TRBV5-5 and TRBJ1-2; D is unclear. CDR1 SGHKS and CDR2 YYEKEE come from the germline V gene (reference sequence). The CDR3 consists of 15 residues. V lost 1 base and J 0 bases, leaving 10 bases between the germline ends. The CDR3 DNA sequence: TGTGCCAGCAGCTTGAGAGACACCGCTAACTATGGCTACACCTTC. Its protein is CASSLRDTANYGYTF. The full variable domain, in which reference TRBV5-5 and TRBJ1-2 provide the parts outside the CDR3, is DAGVTQSPTHLIKTRGQQVTLRCSPISGHKSVSWYQQVLGQGPQFIFQYYEKEERGRGNFPDRFSARQFPNYSSELNVNALLLGDSALYLCASSLRDTANYGYTFGSGTRLTVV.